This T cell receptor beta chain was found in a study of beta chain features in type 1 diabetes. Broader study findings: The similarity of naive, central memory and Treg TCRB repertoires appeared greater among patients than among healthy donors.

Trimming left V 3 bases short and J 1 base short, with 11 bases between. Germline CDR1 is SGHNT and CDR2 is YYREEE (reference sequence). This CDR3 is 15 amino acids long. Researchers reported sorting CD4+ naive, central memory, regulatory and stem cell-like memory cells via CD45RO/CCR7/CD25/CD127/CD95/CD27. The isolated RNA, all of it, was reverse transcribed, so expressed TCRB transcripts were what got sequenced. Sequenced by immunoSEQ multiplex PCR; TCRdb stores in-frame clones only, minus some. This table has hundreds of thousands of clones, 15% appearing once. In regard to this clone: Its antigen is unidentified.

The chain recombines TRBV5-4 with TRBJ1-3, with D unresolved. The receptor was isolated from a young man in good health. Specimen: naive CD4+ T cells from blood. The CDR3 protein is CASSWDSGSGNTIYF. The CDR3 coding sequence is TGTGCCAGCAGCTGGGATTCCGGATCTGGAAACACCATATATTTT.